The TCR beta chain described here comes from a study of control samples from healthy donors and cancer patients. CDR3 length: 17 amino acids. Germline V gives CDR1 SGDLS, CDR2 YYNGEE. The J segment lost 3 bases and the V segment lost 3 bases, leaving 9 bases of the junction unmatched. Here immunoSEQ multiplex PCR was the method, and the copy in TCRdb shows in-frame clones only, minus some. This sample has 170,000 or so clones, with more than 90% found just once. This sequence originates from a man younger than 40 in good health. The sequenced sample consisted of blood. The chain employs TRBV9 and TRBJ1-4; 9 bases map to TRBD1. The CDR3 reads CASSARTGEFSNEKLFF. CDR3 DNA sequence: TGTGCCAGCAGCGCCCGGACAGGGGAGTTTTCTAATGAAAAACTGTTTTTT.